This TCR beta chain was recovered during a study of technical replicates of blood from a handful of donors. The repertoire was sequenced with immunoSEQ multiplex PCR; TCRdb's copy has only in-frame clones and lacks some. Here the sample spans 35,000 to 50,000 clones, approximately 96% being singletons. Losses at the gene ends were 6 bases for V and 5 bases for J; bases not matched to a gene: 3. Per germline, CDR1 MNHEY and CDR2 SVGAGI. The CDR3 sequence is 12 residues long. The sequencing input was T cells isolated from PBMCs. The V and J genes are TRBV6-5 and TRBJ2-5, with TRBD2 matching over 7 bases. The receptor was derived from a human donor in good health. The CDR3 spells CASSPGRETQYF. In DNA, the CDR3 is TGTGCCAGCAGCCCCGGGAGGGAGACCCAGTACTTC.